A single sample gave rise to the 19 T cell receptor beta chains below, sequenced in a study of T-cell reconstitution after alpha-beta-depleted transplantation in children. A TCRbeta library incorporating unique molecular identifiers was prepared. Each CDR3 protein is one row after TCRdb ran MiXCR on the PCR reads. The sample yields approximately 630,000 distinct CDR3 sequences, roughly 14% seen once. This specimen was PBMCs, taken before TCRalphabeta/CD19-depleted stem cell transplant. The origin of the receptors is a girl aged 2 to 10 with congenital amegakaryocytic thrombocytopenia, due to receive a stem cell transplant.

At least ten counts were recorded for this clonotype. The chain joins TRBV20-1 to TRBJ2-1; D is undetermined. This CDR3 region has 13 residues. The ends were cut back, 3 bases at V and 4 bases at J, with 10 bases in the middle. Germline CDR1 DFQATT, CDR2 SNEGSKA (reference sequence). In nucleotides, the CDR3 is TGCAGTGCTAGCACCGGTCAGTACAATGAGCAGTTCTTC. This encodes CSASTGQYNEQFF.

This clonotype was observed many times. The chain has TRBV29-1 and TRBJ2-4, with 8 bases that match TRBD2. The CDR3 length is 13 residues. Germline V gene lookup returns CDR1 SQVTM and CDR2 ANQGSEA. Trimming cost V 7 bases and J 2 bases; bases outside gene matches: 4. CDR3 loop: CSARGGPKNIQYF. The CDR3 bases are TGCAGCGCCCGGGGGGGCCCCAAAAACATTCAGTACTTC.

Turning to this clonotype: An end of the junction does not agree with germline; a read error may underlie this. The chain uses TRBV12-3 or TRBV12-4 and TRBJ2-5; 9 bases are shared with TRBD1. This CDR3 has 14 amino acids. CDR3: CASSTDRGESHRKF. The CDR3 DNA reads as TGTGCCAGCAGCACGGACAGGGGCGAGTCCCACCGTAAATTC.

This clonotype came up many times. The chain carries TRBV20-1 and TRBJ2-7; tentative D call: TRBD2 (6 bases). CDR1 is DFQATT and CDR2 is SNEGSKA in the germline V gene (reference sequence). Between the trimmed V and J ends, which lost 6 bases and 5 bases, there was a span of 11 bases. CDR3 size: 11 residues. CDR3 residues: CSATSANEQYF. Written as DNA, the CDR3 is TGCAGTGCGACTAGTGCCAACGAGCAGTACTTC.

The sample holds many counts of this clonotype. The CDR3 region is CASSSLAAQETQYF. The CDR3 nucleotides read TGCGCCAGCAGCTCACTAGCGGCCCAAGAGACCCAGTACTTC. The chain employs TRBV5-1 and TRBJ2-5; 8 nucleotides line up with TRBD2. CDR3 length: 14 amino acids. After removal of 3 bases from V and 1 base from J, the junction contained 2 bases not matched to a gene. The V gene's germline CDR1 is SGHRS and CDR2 YFSETQ.

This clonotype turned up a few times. In DNA form, the CDR3 reads TGTGCCAGCAGTTCATCCCTAGCGGGAGGGGTGTATTTT. It specifies CASSSSLAGGVYF. V usage is TRBV12-3 or TRBV12-4 and J usage is TRBJ2-3; 12 bases line up with TRBD2. CDR3 length: 13 amino acids. V shed 4 bases, J shed 14 bases, and the junction held 7 bases outside the gene matches.

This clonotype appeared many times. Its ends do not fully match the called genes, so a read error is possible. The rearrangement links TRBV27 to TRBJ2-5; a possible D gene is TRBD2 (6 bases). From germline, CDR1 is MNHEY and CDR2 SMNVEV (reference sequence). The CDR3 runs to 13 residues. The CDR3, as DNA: TGCGCCAGCAGCTCGCGGGGTCAAGAGACCCAGTACTTC. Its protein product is CASSSRGQETQYF.

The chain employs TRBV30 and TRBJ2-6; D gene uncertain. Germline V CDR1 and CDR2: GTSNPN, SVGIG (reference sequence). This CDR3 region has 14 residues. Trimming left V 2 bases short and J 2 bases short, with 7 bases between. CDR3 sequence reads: CAWSIQTGANVLTF. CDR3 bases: TGTGCCTGGAGTATCCAAACTGGGGCCAACGTCCTGACTTTC.

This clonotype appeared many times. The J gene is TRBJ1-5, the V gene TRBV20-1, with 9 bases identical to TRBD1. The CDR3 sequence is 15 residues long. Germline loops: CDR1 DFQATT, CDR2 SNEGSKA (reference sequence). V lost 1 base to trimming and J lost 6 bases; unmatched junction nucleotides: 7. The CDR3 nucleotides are TGCAGTGCTAGAGCCCCCGGACAGGGGCGTCAGCCCCAGCATTTT. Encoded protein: CSARAPGQGRQPQHF.

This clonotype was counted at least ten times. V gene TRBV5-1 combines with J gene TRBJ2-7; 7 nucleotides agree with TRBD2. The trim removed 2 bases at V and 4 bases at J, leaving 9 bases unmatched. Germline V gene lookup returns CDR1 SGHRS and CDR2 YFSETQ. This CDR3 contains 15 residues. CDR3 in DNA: TGCGCCAGCAGCTTTAGTCCTAGCGGAGAATACGAGCAGTACTTC. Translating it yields CASSFSPSGEYEQYF.

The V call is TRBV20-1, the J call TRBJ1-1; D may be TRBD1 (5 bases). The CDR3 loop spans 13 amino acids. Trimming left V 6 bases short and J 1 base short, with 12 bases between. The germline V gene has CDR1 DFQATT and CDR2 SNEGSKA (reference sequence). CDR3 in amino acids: CSARIGANTEAFF. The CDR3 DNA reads TGCAGTGCCAGAATAGGGGCGAACACTGAAGCTTTCTTT.

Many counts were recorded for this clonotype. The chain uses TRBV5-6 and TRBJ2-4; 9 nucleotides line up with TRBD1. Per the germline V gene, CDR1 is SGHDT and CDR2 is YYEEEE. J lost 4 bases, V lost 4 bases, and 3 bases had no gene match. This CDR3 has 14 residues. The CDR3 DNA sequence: TGTGCCAGCAGCGTTGGGACAGGGAAAAACATTCAGTACTTC. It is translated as CASSVGTGKNIQYF. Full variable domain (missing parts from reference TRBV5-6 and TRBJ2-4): DAGVTQSPTHLIKTRGQQVTLRCSPKSGHDTVSWYQQALGQGPQFIFQYYEEEERQRGNFPDRFSGHQFPNYSSELNVNALLLGDSALYLCASSVGTGKNIQYFGAGTRLSVL.

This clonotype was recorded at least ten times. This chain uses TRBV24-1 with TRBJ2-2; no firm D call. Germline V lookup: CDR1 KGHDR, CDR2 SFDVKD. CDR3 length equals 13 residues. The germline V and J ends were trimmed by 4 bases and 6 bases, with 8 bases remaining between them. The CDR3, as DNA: TGTGCCACCAGTGAGAATTTTCCCGGGGAGCTGTTTTTT. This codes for CATSENFPGELFF.

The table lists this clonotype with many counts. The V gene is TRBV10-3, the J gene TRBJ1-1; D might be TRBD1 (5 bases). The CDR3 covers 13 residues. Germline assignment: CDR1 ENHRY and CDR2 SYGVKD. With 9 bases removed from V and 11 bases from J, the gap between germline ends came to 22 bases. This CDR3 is CAIQLYPSEGAFF. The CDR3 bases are TGTGCCATACAGCTGTATCCTTCGGAGGGGGCTTTCTTT.

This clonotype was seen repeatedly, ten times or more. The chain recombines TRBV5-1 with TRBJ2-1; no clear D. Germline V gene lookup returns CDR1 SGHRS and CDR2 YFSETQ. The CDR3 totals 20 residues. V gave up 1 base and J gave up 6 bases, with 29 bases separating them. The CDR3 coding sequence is TGCGCCAGCAGCTTGCAGGCCCTATTAACAAGAATTTCAGACCGCAATGAGCAGTTCTTC. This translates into CASSLQALLTRISDRNEQFF. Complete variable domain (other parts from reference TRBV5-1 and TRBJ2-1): KAGVTQTPRYLIKTRGQQVTLSCSPISGHRSVSWYQQTPGQGLQFLFEYFSETQRNKGNFPGRFSGRQFSNSRSEMNVSTLELGDSALYLCASSLQALLTRISDRNEQFFGPGTRLTVL.

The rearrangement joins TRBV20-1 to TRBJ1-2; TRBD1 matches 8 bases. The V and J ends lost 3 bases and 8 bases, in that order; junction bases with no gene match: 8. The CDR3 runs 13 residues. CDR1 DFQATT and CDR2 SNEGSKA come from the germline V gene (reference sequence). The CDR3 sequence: CSASLNRGLGYTF. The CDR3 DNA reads TGCAGTGCTAGTTTGAACAGGGGGTTAGGCTACACCTTC.

CDR3 amino acids: CASSPTVSYEQYF. CDR3 DNA sequence: TGTGCCAGCTCACCGACAGTTTCCTACGAGCAGTACTTC. The gene calls are TRBV18 and TRBJ2-7, with a tentative D call TRBD1 (5 bases). Looked up from germline, CDR1 is KGHSH and CDR2 is LQKENI. V was clipped by 3 bases and J by 1 base, with 7 bases between them. The CDR3 contains 13 residues.

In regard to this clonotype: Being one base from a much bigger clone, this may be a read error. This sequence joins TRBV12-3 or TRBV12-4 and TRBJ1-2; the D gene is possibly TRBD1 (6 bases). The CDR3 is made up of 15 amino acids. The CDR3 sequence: CASSTLQGGYYGDTF. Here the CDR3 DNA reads TGTGCCAGCAGTACCCTACAGGGAGGGTACTATGGCGACACCTTC.

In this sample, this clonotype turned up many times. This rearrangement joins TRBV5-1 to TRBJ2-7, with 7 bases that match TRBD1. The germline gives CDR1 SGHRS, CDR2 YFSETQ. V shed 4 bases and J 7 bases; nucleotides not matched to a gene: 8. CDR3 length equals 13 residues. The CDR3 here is CASSKGALSEQYF. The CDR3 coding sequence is TGCGCCAGCAGCAAGGGGGCGCTCAGTGAGCAGTACTTC.